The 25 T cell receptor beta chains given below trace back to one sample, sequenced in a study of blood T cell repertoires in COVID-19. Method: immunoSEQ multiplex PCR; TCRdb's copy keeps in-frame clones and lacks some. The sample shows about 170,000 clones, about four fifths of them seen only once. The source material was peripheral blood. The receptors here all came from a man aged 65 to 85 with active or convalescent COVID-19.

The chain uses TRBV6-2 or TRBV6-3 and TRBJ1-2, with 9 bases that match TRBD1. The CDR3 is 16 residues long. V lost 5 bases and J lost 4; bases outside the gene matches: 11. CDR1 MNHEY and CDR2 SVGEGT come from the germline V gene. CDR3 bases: TGTGCCAGCAGTACCCGACAGGGGGTGTCCGGCTATGGCTACACCTTC. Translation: CASSTRQGVSGYGYTF.

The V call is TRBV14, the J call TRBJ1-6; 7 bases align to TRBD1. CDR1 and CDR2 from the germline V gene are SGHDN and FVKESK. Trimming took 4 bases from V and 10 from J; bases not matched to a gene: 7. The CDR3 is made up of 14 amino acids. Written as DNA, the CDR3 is TGTGCCAGCAGCCCGAGGAACAGGGGATCACCCCTCCACTTT. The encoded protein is CASSPRNRGSPLHF.

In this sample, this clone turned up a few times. CDR3 amino acids: CASSSLTSYEQYF. DNA for the CDR3: TGCGCCAGCAGCTCCCTGACTAGCTACGAGCAGTACTTC. The genes are TRBV5-1 and TRBJ2-7, with a tentative D call TRBD2 (6 bases). Trimming pared 3 bases from V and 3 bases from J, leaving 10 bases between. Germline CDR1 is SGHRS and CDR2 is YFSETQ. CDR3 length: 13 residues.

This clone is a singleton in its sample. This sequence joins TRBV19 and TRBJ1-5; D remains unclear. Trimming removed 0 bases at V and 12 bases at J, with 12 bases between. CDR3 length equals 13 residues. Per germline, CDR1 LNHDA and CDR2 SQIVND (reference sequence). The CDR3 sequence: CASSIEGGLGQHF. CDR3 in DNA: TGTGCCAGTAGTATAGAGGGAGGCCTGGGCCAGCATTTT.

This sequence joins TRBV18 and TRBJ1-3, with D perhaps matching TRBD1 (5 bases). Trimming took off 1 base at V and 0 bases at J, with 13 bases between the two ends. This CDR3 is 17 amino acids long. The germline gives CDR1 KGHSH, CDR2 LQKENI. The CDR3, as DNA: TGTGCCAGCTCACCACGTACAGGAACCGGCTCTGGAAACACCATATATTTT. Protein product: CASSPRTGTGSGNTIYF.

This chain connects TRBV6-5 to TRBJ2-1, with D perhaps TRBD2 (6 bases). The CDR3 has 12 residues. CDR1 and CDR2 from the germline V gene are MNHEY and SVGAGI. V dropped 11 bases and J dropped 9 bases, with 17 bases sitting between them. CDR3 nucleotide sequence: TGTGCCGGTCAGACTAGTATGGGTGAGCAGTTCTTC. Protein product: CAGQTSMGEQFF.

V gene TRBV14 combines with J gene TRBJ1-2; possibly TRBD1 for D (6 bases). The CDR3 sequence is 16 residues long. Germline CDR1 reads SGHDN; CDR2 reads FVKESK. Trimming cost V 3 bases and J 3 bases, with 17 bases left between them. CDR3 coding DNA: TGTGCCAGCAGCCAGGGCAGACAGGCCTTGGACTATGGCTACACCTTC. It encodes CASSQGRQALDYGYTF.

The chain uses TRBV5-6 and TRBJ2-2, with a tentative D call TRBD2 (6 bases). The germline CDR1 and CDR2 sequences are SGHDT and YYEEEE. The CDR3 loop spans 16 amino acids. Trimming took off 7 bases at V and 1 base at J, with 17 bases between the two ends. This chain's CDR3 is CASHLGWRGNTGELFF. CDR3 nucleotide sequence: TGTGCCAGCCATTTGGGATGGCGGGGGAACACCGGGGAGCTGTTTTTT.

CDR3 loop: CASGRTATNEKLFF. CDR3 DNA sequence: TGTGCCAGCGGCCGGACAGCAACTAATGAAAAACTGTTTTTT. The chain is built from TRBV28 and TRBJ1-4, with a weak D call TRBD1 (6 bases). Trimming removed 8 bases at V and 0 bases at J, with 10 bases between. The germline gives CDR1 MDHEN, CDR2 SYDVKM. The CDR3 has 14 amino acids.

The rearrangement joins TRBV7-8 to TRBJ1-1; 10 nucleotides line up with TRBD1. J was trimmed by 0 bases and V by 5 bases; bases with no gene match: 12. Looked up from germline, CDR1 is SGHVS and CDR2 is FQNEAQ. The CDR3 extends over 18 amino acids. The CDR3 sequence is CASSPDRGRGGMNTEAFF. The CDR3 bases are TGTGCCAGCAGCCCCGACAGGGGGCGCGGGGGGATGAACACTGAAGCTTTCTTT. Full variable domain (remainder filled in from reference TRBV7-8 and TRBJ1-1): GAGVSQSPRYKVAKRGQDVALRCDPISGHVSLFWYQQALGQGPEFLTYFQNEAQLDKSGLPSDRFFAERPEGSVSTLKIQRTQQEDSAVYLCASSPDRGRGGMNTEAFFGQGTRLTVV.

Here the CDR3 reads CASISLAPRSYNEQFF. CDR3 DNA sequence: TGTGCCAGCATCTCTTTGGCCCCAAGATCCTACAATGAGCAGTTCTTC. V gene TRBV28 combines with J gene TRBJ2-1; D ambiguous. Germline V gene data show CDR1 as MDHEN and CDR2 as SYDVKM. V gave up 7 bases and J gave up 1 base, with 17 bases separating them. The CDR3 has 16 amino acids.

CDR3 in amino acids: CASSLERLAEQETQYF. CDR3 nucleotide sequence: TGTGCCAGCAGCTTAGAGCGGCTAGCGGAGCAAGAGACCCAGTACTTC. The chain is built from TRBV7-2 and TRBJ2-5; 7 nucleotides align to TRBD2. J gave up 2 bases and V 1 base, and 7 bases lay outside the gene matches. CDR1 and CDR2 (germline): SGHTA, FQGNSA. This CDR3 is 16 amino acids long.

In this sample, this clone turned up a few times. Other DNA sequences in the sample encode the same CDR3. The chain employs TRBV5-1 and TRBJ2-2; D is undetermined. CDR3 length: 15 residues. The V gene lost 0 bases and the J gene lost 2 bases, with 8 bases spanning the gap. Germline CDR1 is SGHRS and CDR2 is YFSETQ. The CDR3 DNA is TGCGCCAGCAGCTTGGCTGTCAGAAACACCGGGGAGCTGTTTTTT. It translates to CASSLAVRNTGELFF. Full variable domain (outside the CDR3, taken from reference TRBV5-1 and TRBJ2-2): KAGVTQTPRYLIKTRGQQVTLSCSPISGHRSVSWYQQTPGQGLQFLFEYFSETQRNKGNFPGRFSGRQFSNSRSEMNVSTLELGDSALYLCASSLAVRNTGELFFGEGSRLTVL.

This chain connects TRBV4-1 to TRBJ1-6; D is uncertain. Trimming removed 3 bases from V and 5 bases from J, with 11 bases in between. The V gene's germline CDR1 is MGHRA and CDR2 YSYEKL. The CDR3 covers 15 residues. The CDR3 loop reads CASSHEAANNSPLHF. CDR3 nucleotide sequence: TGCGCCAGCAGCCACGAGGCAGCCAATAATTCACCCCTCCACTTT.

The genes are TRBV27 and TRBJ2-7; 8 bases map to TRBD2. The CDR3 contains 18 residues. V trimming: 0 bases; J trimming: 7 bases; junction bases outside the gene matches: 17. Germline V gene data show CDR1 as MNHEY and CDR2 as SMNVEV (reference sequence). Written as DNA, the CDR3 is TGTGCCAGCAGTTTATCGCCACAGGGAAAGCGGGAGTCATATGAGCAGTACTTC. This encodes CASSLSPQGKRESYEQYF.

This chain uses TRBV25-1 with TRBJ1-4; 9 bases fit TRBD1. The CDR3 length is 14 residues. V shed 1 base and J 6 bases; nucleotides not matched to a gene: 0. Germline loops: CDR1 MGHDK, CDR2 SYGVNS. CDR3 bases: TGTGCCAGCAGTGAATGGACAGGGGATGAAAAACTGTTTTTT. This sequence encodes CASSEWTGDEKLFF.

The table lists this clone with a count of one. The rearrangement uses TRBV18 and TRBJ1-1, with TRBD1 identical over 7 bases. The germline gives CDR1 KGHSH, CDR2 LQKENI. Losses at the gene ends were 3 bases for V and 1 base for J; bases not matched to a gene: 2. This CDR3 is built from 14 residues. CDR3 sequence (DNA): TGTGCCAGCTCACCGGGACAGCAGAACACTGAAGCTTTCTTT. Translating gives CASSPGQQNTEAFF. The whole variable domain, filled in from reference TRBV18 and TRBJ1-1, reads NAGVMQNPRHLVRRRGQEARLRCSPMKGHSHVYWYRQLPEEGLKFMVYLQKENIIDESGMPKERFSAEFPKEGPSILRIQQVVRGDSAAYFCASSPGQQNTEAFFGQGTRLTVV.

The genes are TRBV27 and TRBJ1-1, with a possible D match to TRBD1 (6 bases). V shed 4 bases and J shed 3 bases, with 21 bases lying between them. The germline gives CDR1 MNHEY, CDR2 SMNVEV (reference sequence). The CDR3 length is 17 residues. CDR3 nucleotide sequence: TGTGCCAGCAGTTCCCCCTCTCGAACGGGGGGCGACACTGAAGCTTTCTTT. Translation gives CASSSPSRTGGDTEAFF.

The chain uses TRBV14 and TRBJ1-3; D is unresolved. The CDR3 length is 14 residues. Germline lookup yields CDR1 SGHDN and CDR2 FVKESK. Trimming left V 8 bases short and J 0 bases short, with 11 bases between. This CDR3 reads CASSAANSGNTIYF. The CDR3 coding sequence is TGTGCCAGCTCAGCAGCGAACTCTGGAAACACCATATATTTT.

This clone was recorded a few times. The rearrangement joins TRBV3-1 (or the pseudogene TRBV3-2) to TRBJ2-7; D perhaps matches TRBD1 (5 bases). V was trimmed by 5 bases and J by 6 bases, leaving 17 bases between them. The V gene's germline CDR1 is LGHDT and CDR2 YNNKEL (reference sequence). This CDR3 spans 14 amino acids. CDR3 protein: CASSYGHLLSEQYF. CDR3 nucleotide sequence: TGTGCCAGCAGCTACGGACACCTCCTAAGCGAGCAGTACTTC.

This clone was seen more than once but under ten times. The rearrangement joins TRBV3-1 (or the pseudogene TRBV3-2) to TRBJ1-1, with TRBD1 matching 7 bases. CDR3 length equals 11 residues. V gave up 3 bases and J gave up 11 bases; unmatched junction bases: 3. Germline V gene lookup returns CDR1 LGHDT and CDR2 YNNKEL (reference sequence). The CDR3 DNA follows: TGTGCCAGCAGCCAGACAGGGCAGGCTTTCTTT. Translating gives CASSQTGQAFF.

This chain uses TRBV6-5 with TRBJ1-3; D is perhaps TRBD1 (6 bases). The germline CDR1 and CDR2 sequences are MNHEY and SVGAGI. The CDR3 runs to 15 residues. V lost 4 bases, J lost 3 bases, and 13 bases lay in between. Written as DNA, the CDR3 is TGTGCCAGCAGTTCGCCAGGGGTACGTGGAAACACCATATATTTT. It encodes CASSSPGVRGNTIYF.

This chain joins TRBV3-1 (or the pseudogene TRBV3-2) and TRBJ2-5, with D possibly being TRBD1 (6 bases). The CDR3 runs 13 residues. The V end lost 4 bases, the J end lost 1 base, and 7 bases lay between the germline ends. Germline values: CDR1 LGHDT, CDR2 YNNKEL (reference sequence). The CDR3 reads CASSRGPQETQYF. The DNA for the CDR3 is TGTGCCAGCAGCCGGGGGCCCCAAGAGACCCAGTACTTC.

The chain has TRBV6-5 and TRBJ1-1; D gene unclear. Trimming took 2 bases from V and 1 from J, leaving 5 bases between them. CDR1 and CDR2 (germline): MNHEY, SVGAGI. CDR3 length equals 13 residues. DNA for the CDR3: TGTGCCAGCAGTTACGGCGGGAACACTGAAGCTTTCTTT. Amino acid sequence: CASSYGGNTEAFF.

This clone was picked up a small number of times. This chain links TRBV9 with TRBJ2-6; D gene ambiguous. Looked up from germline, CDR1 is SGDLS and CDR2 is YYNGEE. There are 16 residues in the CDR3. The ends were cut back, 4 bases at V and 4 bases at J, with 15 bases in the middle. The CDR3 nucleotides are TGTGCCAGCAGCCCCATTTTTTCGAGCGGGGCCAACGTCCTGACTTTC. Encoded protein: CASSPIFSSGANVLTF.